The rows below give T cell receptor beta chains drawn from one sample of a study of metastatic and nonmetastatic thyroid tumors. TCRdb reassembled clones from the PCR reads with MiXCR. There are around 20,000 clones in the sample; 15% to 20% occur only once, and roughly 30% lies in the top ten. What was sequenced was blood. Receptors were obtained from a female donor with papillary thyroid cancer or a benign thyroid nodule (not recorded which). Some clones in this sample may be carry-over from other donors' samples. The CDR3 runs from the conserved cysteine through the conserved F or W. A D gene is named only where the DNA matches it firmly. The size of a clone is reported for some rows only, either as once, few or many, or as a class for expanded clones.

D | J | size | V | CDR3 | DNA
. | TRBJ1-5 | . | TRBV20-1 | CSASLDSGPGTQHF | TGCAGTGCTAGTCTGGACAGCGGCCCGGGGACCCAGCATTTT
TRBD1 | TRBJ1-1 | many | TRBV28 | CASSLRDRERAFF | TGTGCCAGCAGTTTACGGGACAGGGAACGGGCTTTCTTT
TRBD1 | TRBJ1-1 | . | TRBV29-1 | CSVVEGGVNTEAFF | TGCAGCGTAGTAGAAGGGGGCGTGAACACTGAAGCTTTCTTT
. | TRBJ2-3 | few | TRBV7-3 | CASSQSGDTQYF | TGTGCAAGCAGTCAATCAGGGGATACGCAGTATTTT
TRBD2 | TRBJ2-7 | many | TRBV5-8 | CASSLTGGFYEQYF | TGTGCCAGCAGCTTGACGGGGGGATTCTACGAGCAGTACTTC
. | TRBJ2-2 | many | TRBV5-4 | CASSPGRPNTGELFF | TGTGCCAGCAGCCCCGGACGCCCGAACACCGGGGAGCTGTTTTTT
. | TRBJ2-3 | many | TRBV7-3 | CASSSGARGNTDTQYF | TGTGCCAGCAGCTCCGGGGCCAGGGGCAACACAGATACGCAGTATTTT
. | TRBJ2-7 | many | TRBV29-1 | CSVGGGTERGYEQYF | TGCAGCGTTGGGGGGGGGACAGAAAGGGGCTACGAGCAGTACTTC
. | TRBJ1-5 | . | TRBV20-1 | CSWAVSNQPEHF | TGCAGTTGGGCGGTAAGCAATCAGCCCGAGCATTTT
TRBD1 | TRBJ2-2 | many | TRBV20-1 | CSARRQGVGELFF | TGCAGTGCTAGGCGACAGGGGGTCGGGGAGCTGTTTTTT
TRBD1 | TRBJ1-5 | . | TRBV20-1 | CSAPGQGDNQPQHF | TGCAGTGCCCCTGGACAGGGGGACAATCAGCCCCAGCATTTT
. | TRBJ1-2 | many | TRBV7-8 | CASISGADFNYGYTF | TGTGCCAGCATCTCCGGGGCGGATTTTAACTATGGCTACACCTTC
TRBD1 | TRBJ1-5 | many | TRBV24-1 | CATSDDGTGWQPQHF | TGTGCCACCAGTGACGACGGGACAGGGTGGCAGCCCCAGCATTTT
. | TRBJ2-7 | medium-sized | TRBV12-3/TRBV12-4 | CASSERNQGPSSYEQYF | TGTGCCAGCAGCGAACGCAATCAGGGGCCCTCCTCCTACGAGCAGTACTTC
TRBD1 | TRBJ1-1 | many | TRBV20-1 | CSAVPFLPGQGNTEAFF | TGCAGTGCTGTCCCCTTTCTTCCGGGACAGGGGAACACTGAAGCTTTCTTT
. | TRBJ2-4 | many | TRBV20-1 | CSASAGDGIKNIQYF | TGCAGTGCTAGTGCCGGGGACGGGATCAAAAACATTCAGTACTTC
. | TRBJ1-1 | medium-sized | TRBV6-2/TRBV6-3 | CASRGRGLGTEAFF | TGTGCCAGCAGAGGCAGGGGTCTGGGCACTGAAGCTTTCTTT
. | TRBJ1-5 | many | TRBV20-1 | CSATGTVSNQPQHF | TGCAGTGCTACCGGGACGGTTAGCAATCAGCCCCAGCATTTT
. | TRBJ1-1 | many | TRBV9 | CASSVAPGLNTEAFF | TGTGCCAGCAGCGTAGCCCCGGGGCTGAACACTGAAGCTTTCTTT
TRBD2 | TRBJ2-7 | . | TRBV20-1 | CSAIVRENSYEQYF | TGCAGTGCTATTGTGCGGGAGAATTCCTACGAGCAGTACTTC
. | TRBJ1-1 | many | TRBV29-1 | CSDVGGTRAFF | TGCAGCGATGTGGGGGGAACACGGGCTTTCTTT
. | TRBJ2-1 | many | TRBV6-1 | CASINSNNEQFF | TGTGCCAGCATCAACAGCAACAATGAGCAGTTCTTC
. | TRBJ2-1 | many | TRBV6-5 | CASSYPLPGGAYNEQFF | TGTGCCAGCAGTTACCCCTTGCCAGGCGGGGCCTACAATGAGCAGTTCTTC
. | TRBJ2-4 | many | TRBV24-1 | CATSDSGRPWNIQYF | TGTGCCACCAGTGATTCTGGACGCCCTTGGAACATTCAGTACTTC
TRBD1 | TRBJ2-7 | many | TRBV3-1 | CASSRTGDSYEQYF | TGTGCCAGCAGTCGGACAGGAGACTCCTACGAGCAGTACTTC
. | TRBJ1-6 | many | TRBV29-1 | CSVGERNSPLHF | TGCAGCGTCGGGGAACGGAATTCACCCCTCCACTTT
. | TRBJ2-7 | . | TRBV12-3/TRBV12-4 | CASSLRTTYEQYF | TGTGCCAGCAGTTTAAGGACAACCTACGAGCAGTACTTC
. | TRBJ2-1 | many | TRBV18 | CASPDENNEQFF | TGTGCCAGCCCGGACGAGAACAATGAGCAGTTCTTC
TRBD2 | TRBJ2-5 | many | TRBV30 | CAWSVRTSGAETQYF | TGTGCCTGGAGTGTAAGGACTAGCGGGGCGGAGACCCAGTACTTC
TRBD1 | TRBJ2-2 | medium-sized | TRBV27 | CASSKTGAKTGELFF | TGTGCCAGCAGCAAGACAGGGGCGAAAACCGGGGAGCTGTTTTTT
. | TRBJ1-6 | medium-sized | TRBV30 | CAWSDAQGRAPLHF | TGTGCCTGGAGTGACGCGCAGGGCCGGGCACCCCTCCACTTT
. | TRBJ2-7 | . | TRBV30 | CAWNRALSYEQYF | TGTGCCTGGAACAGGGCGTTATCCTACGAGCAGTACTTT
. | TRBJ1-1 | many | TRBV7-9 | CASSLTGLNTEAFF | TGTGCCAGCAGCTTGACGGGCCTGAACACTGAAGCTTTCTTT
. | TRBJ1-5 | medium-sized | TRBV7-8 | CASSFDGGPQHF | TGTGCCAGCAGCTTTGATGGGGGGCCCCAGCATTTT
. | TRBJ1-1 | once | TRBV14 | CASSQVGGAGTEAFF | TGTGCCAGCAGCCAGGTCGGGGGGGCGGGCACCGAAGCTTTCTTT
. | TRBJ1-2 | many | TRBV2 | CASSEGVLDYGYTF | TGTGCCAGCAGTGAAGGGGTTCTGGACTATGGCTACACCTTC
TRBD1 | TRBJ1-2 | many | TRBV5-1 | CASRAGTGEFRYTF | TGCGCCAGCAGAGCCGGGACAGGGGAATTTCGCTACACCTTC
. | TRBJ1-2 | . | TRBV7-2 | CASSAQDGANYGYTF | TGTGCCAGCAGCGCACAGGACGGAGCAAACTATGGCTACACCTTC
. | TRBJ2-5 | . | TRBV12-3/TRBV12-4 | CASSLPGAQETQYF | TGTGCCAGCAGTTTACCCGGGGCCCAAGAGACCCAGTACTTC
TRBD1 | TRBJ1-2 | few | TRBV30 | CAWNILGGQRQYGYTF | TGTGCCTGGAATATACTCGGGGGACAGAGACAATATGGCTACACCTTC
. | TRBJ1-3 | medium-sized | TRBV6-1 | CASSELHNSGNTIYF | TGTGCCAGCAGTGAACTCCATAACTCTGGAAACACCATATATTTT